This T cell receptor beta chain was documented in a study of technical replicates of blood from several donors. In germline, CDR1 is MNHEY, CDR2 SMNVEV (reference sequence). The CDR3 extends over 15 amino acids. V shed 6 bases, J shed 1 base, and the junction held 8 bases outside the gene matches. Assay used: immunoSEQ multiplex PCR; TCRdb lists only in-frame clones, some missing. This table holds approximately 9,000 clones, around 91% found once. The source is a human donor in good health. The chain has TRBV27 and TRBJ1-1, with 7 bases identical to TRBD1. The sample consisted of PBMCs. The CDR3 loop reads CASSKDRVRNTEAFF. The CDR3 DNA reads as TGTGCCAGCAGCAAAGACAGGGTTAGGAACACTGAAGCTTTCTTT.